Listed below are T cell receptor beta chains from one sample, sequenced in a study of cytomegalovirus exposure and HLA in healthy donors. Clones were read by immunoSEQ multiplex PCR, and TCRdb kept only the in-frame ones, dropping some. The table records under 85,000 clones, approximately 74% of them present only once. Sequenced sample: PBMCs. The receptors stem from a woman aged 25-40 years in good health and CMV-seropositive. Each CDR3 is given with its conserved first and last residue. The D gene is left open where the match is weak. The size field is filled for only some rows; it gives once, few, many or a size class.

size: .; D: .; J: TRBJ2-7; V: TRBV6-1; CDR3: CASSEAGDSSYEQYF; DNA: TGTGCCAGCAGTGAAGCGGGAGATTCTTCCTACGAGCAGTACTTC
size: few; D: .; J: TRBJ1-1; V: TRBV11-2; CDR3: CASSLGGANTEAFF; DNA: TGTGCCAGCAGCTTAGGGGGCGCTAACACTGAAGCTTTCTTT
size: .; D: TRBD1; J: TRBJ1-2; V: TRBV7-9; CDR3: CASSWTGGGYTF; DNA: TGTGCCAGCAGCTGGACAGGGGGAGGCTACACCTTC
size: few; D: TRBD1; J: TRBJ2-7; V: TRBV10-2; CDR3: CASRDRGFLYEQYF; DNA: TGCGCCAGCAGGGACAGGGGGTTCCTCTACGAGCAGTACTTC
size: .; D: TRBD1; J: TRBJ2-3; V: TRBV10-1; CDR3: CASSEGQGIGTDTQYF; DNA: TGCGCCAGCAGTGAGGGACAGGGAATTGGCACAGATACGCAGTATTTT
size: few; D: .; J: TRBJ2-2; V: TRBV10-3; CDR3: CAISDYDTGELFF; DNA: TGTGCCATCAGTGACTACGACACCGGGGAGCTGTTTTTT
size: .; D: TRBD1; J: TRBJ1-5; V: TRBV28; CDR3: CASSSDRAGNQPQHF; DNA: TGTGCCAGCAGCAGTGACAGGGCGGGCAATCAGCCCCAGCATTTT
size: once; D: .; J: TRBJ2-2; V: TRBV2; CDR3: CASSRGTGELFF; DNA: TGTGCCAGCAGTCGCGGCACCGGGGAGCTGTTTTTT
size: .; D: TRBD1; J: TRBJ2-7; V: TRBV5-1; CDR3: CASSLGTGTYEQYF; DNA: TGCGCCAGCAGCTTAGGGACAGGGACCTACGAGCAGTACTTC
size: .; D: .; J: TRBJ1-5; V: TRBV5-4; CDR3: CASSPGPQRYSNQPQHF; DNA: TGTGCCAGCAGCCCCGGACCCCAGCGGTATAGCAATCAGCCCCAGCATTTT
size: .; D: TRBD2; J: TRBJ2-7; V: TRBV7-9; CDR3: CASSPPGLVYEQYF; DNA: TGTGCCAGCAGCCCACCGGGACTAGTTTACGAGCAGTACTTC
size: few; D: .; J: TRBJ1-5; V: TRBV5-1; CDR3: CASSFDSANQPQHF; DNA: TGCGCCAGCAGCTTCGACAGCGCCAATCAGCCCCAGCATTTT
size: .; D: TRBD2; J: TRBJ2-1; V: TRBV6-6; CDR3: CASSKGGSGRATEQFF; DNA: TGTGCCAGCAGCAAAGGGGGTAGCGGGAGGGCGACTGAGCAGTTCTTC
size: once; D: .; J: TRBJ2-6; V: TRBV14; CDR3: CASSLEVGGPSYGANVLTF; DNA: TGTGCCAGCAGCCTTGAAGTTGGAGGGCCATCGTATGGGGCCAACGTCCTGACTTTC
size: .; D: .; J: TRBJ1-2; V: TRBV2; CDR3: CASSRQDRDYGYTF; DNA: TGTGCCAGCAGTAGACAGGACCGCGACTATGGCTACACCTTC
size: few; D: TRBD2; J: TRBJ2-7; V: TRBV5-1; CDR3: CASSRKLAGVDEQYF; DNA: TGCGCCAGCAGCCGAAAACTAGCGGGAGTAGACGAGCAGTACTTC
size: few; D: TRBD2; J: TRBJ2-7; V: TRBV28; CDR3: CASTSGPDRRRGRATYEQYF; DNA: TGTGCCAGCACCTCCGGTCCGGACCGACGACGCGGGAGGGCTACCTACGAGCAGTACTTC
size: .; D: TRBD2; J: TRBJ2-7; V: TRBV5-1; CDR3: CASSSLAGAYEQYF; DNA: TGCGCCAGCAGCTCCTTAGCGGGAGCCTACGAGCAGTACTTC
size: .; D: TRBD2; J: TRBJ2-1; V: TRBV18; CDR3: CASSLGLAASYNEQFF; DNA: TGTGCCAGCTCATTGGGACTAGCGGCCTCCTACAATGAGCAGTTCTTC
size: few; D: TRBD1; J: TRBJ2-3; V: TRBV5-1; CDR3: CASSLGGREDTQYF; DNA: TGCGCCAGCAGCTTAGGGGGCCGGGAAGATACGCAGTATTTT
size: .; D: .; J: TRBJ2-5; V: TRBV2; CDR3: CASRQGGETQYF; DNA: TGTGCCAGCAGACAGGGCGGGGAGACCCAGTACTTC
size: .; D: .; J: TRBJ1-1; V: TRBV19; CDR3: CASRQGAGTEAFF; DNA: TGTGCCAGTAGGCAGGGCGCGGGGACTGAAGCTTTCTTT
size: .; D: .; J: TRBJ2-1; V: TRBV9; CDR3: CASSPGRGWDEQFF; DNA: TGTGCCAGCAGCCCCGGGCGGGGTTGGGATGAGCAGTTCTTC
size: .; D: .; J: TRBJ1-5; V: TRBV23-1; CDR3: CASSQSRGRNQPQHF; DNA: TGCGCCAGCAGTCAATCCAGGGGCAGAAATCAGCCCCAGCATTTT
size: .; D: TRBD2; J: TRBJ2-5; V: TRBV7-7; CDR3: CASSASGRRETQYF; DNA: TGTGCTAGCAGCGCTAGCGGGAGGCGGGAGACCCAGTACTTC
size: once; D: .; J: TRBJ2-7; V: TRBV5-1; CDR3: CASSATYEQYF; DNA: TGCGCCAGCAGCGCGACCTACGAGCAGTACTTC
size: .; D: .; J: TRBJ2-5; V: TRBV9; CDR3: CASGAGWEETQYF; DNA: TGTGCCAGCGGGGCGGGGTGGGAAGAGACCCAGTACTTC
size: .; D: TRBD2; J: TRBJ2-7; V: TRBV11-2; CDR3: CASSFTGTSGPYEQYF; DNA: TGTGCCAGCAGCTTCACCGGGACTAGCGGACCCTACGAGCAGTACTTC
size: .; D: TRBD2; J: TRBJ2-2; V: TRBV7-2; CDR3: CASSFPGLGTTGELFF; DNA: TGTGCCAGCAGCTTCCCGGGACTAGGTACCACCGGGGAGCTGTTTTTT
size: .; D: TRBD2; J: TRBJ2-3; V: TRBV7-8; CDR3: CASTPSGGTSGRDTQYF; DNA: TGTGCCAGCACCCCCAGTGGCGGGACTAGCGGGAGAGATACGCAGTATTTT
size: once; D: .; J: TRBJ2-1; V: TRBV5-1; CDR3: CASSQDSLRYNEQFF; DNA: TGCGCCAGCAGCCAGGACTCTTTACGCTACAATGAGCAGTTCTTC
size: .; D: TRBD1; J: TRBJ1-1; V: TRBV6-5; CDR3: CASSENRGRGEAFF; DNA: TGTGCCAGCAGCGAAAACAGGGGCCGCGGGGAAGCTTTCTTT
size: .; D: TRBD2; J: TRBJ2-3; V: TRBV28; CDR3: CASSLAGYTDTQYF; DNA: TGTGCCAGCAGTCTAGCGGGCTACACAGATACGCAGTATTTT
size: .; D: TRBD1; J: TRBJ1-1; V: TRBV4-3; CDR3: CASSTRQGRNTEAFF; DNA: TGCGCCAGCAGCACCCGACAGGGACGGAACACTGAAGCTTTCTTT
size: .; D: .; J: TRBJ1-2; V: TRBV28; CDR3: CASSSIQGKGYTF; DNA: TGTGCCAGCAGCTCCATACAGGGTAAAGGCTACACCTTC
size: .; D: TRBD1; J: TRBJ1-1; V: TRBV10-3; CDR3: CATLDRNTNTEAFF; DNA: TGTGCCACGCTGGACAGGAATACGAACACTGAAGCTTTCTTT
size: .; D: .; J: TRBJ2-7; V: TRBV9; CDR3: CASSEGAYSYEQYF; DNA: TGTGCCAGCAGCGAGGGAGCTTACTCCTACGAGCAGTACTTC
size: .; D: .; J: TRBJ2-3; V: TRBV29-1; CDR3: CSVEEATGGKGDTQYF; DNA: TGCAGCGTTGAAGAGGCTACGGGCGGGAAGGGAGATACGCAGTATTTT
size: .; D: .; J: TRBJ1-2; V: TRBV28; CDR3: CASSMRTYGYTF; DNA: TGTGCCAGCAGTATGAGAACCTATGGCTACACCTTC
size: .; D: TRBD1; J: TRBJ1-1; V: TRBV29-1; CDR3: CSVEGQGNTEAFF; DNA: TGCAGCGTTGAAGGACAGGGCAACACTGAAGCTTTCTTT
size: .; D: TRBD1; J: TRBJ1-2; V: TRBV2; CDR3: CASGGQLDFGYTF; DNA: TGTGCCAGCGGGGGACAGCTGGACTTTGGCTACACCTTC
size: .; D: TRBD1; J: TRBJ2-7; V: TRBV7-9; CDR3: CASGTGEQRGYEQYF; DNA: TGTGCCAGTGGGACAGGGGAACAGCGAGGCTACGAGCAGTACTTC
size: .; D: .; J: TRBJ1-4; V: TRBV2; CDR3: CASSRGFNEKLFF; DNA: TGTGCCAGCAGTCGGGGATTTAATGAAAAACTGTTTTTT
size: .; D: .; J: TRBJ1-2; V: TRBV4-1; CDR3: CASSPSGYHYGYTF; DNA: TGCGCCAGCAGCCCCTCCGGGTACCACTATGGCTACACCTTC
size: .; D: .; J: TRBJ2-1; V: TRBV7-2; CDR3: CASSQGSRIRYNEQFF; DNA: TGTGCCAGCAGCCAGGGGTCGCGGATCAGATACAATGAGCAGTTCTTC
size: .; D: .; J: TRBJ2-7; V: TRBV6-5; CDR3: CASSYRRKQYF; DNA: TGTGCCAGCAGTTACAGGAGAAAACAGTACTTC
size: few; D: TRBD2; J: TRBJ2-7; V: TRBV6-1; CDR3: CASRRTSGDSYEQYF; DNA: TGTGCCAGCAGGAGGACTAGCGGAGACTCCTACGAGCAGTACTTC
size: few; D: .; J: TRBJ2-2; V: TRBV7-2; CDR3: CASSSNPPGAGTGELFF; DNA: TGTGCCAGCAGCTCAAACCCACCAGGGGCTGGCACCGGGGAGCTGTTTTTT
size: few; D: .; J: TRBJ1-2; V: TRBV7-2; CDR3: CASSSQVVYGYTF; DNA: TGTGCCAGCAGCTCACAGGTGGTCTATGGCTACACCTTC
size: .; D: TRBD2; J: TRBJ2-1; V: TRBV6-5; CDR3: CASSSRGGGQFF; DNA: TGTGCCAGCAGTTCTAGGGGCGGGGGGCAGTTCTTC
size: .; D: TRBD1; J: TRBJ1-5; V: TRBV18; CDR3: CASSPGTGNQPQHF; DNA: TGTGCCAGCTCACCCGGGACAGGGAATCAGCCCCAGCATTTT
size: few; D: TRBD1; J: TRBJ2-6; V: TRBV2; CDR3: CASRGTGGISGANVLTF; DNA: TGTGCCAGCAGGGGGACAGGGGGCATATCTGGGGCCAACGTCCTGACTTTC
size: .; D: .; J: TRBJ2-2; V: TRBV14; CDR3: CASSQDWSSGNTGELFF; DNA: TGTGCCAGCAGCCAAGATTGGAGTAGCGGTAACACCGGGGAGCTGTTTTTT
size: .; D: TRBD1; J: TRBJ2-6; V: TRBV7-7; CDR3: CASSLEAGGSGANVLTF; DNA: TGTGCTAGCAGCTTAGAGGCAGGGGGCAGTGGGGCCAACGTCCTGACTTTC